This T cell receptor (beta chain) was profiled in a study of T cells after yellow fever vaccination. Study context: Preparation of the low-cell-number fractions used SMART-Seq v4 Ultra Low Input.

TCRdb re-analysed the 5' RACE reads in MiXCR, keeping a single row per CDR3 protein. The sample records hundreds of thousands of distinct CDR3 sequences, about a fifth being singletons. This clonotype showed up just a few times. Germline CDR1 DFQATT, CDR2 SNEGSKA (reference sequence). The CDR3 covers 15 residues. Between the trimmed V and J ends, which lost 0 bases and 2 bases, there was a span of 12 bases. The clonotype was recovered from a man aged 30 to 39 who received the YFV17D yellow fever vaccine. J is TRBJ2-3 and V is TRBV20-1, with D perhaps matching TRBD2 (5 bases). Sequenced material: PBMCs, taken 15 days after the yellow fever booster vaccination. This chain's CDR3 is CSARDSLAPTDTQYF. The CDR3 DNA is TGCAGTGCTAGAGATTCCCTAGCCCCCACAGATACGCAGTATTTT.